This record covers a single T cell receptor beta chain. Its antigen is undetermined. The data were taken from a study of blood T cells in healthy people across ages. Study at large: T cells yielded about one barcoded beta molecule per two cells through template switching.

With a J-beta primer mix and a sample-barcoded 5' primer, a second PCR ran roughly 6 to 11 cycles. TCRdb processed the 5' RACE reads anew with MiXCR; each CDR3 protein has one entry. This table holds 380,000 or so distinct CDR3 sequences, about 49% found once. Study results and caveats: Leaving the PBMCs unsorted stopped any conclusive comparison of naive versus antigen-experienced cells.

The draw of peripheral blood yielded ten milliliters from each donor. Sequencing input: blood. The TCR was taken from a man in his 60s in good health.

CDR3 amino acids: CASSFGTATNEKLFF. In nucleotides, the CDR3 is TGCGCCAGCAGCTTTGGGACAGCAACTAATGAAAAACTGTTTTTT. The chain couples TRBV5-1 to TRBJ1-4, with 7 bases aligning to TRBD1. CDR1 SGHRS and CDR2 YFSETQ come from the germline V gene. The CDR3 is made up of 15 amino acids. Trimming cost V 2 bases and J 0 bases; bases outside gene matches: 1. Full variable domain (rest looked up from reference TRBV5-1 and TRBJ1-4): KAGVTQTPRYLIKTRGQQVTLSCSPISGHRSVSWYQQTPGQGLQFLFEYFSETQRNKGNFPGRFSGRQFSNSRSEMNVSTLELGDSALYLCASSFGTATNEKLFFGSGTQLSVL.